The clone carrying this T cell receptor (beta chain) was detected once. TCRdb's table, derived via immunoSEQ multiplex PCR, lists solely in-frame clones and lacks some. The sample shows about 340,000 clones, roughly 92% of them seen only once. This sample was taken from a study of brain T cells in children with intractable seizures. The time point here: blood from clinic visit 5 months post-surgery; TSC patient then seizure free. At least one anti-epileptic drug was given before surgery. The sequence came from a boy younger than two with tuberous sclerosis and intractable seizures. Sequenced material: peripheral blood, taken around 5 months after surgery.

The CDR3 nucleotides read TGTGCCAGCAGCTTGGGCGATAGGGGGGAATACCAAGAGACCCAGTACTTC. This translates into CASSLGDRGEYQETQYF. V and J are TRBV5-4 and TRBJ2-5, with D perhaps TRBD1 or TRBD2 (6 bases each). The CDR3 runs to 17 residues. The germline CDR1 and CDR2 sequences are SGHNT and YYREEE (reference sequence). Trimming left V 0 bases short and J 0 bases short, with 15 bases between.